The present T cell receptor beta chain was sequenced within a study of identical twins. With regard to this clonotype: Its antigen remains unknown.

Findings and limits, study-wide: Excess low generation probability was seen in twin-shared out-of-frame alpha sequences. Excess twin sharing in beta out-of-frame sequences was weaker. In monozygotic twins, models underestimated the sharing of out-of-frame TCR alpha.

It was template switching that added a universal primer site, and there were unique molecular identifiers on the cDNA. From the 5' RACE reads, TCRdb called clonotypes with MiXCR, one entry per CDR3 protein. Among approximately 1.8 million distinct CDR3 sequences listed, roughly 35% were seen once. V was clipped by 2 bases and J by 2 bases, with 11 bases between them. Germline CDR1 reads MNHEY; CDR2 reads SVGAGI. The CDR3 contains 15 residues. This TCR was sampled from a newborn girl in good health. Sequenced input: cord blood. The chain combines TRBV6-5 with TRBJ2-3, with D tentatively TRBD1 (5 bases). In DNA form, the CDR3 reads TGTGCCAGCAGTTACGACAGAAGCATCACAGATACGCAGTATTTT. Amino acids: CASSYDRSITDTQYF.